The 26 T cell receptor beta chains below come from one sample, sequenced in a study of blood T cells in healthy people across ages. A second PCR of 7 to 11 cycles used a sample-barcoded 5' primer and a J-beta primer mix. TCRdb processed the 5' RACE reads anew with MiXCR; each CDR3 protein has one entry. Found here are 1.5 million to 2 million distinct CDR3 sequences, about 35% of them singletons; the top ten hold 10% to 12%. The sample consisted of blood. The receptor set was obtained from a woman aged 25 to 39 in good health.

The V gene is TRBV6-1, the J gene TRBJ2-2, with 10 bases lining up with TRBD2. Germline CDR1 and CDR2: MNHNS and SASEGT. Losses at the gene ends were 3 bases for V and 0 bases for J; bases not matched to a gene: 4. This CDR3 comprises 17 residues. The CDR3 sequence is CASSEWLAGANTGELFF. The CDR3 bases are TGTGCCAGCAGTGAGTGGCTAGCGGGGGCGAACACCGGGGAGCTGTTTTTT.

Remarks on this clonotype: One junction end disagrees with the germline gene, perhaps due to a read error. CDR3 in DNA: TGTGCCAGTAGTTTACGGTCAGGGGGAGATTCACCCCTCCACTTT. This encodes CASSLRSGGDSPLHF. This chain uses TRBV12-3 or TRBV12-4 with TRBJ1-6, with 7 positions matching TRBD1. The CDR3 consists of 15 residues.

This clonotype appeared once. Since a much larger clone is just one base distant, this may be a read error. The J gene is TRBJ2-1, the V gene TRBV5-5; tentative D call: TRBD2 (6 bases). The J call could be wrong; TRBJ2-7 is a better fit for the DNA end. The CDR3 has 16 residues. The germline CDR1 and CDR2 sequences are SGHKS and YYEKEE (reference sequence). The CDR3 region is CASSFPGDRTYNEQYF. CDR3 DNA sequence: TGTGCCAGCAGCTTCCCGGGGGATCGAACCTACAATGAGCAGTACTTC.

This clonotype appeared a few times. The chain uses TRBV9 and TRBJ2-3; no reliable D call. This CDR3 is built from 12 residues. From germline, CDR1 is SGDLS and CDR2 YYNGEE. V lost 1 base, J lost 9 bases, and 9 bases lay in between. The chain's CDR3 is CASSVSDGTQYF. In nucleotides, the CDR3 is TGTGCCAGCAGCGTATCGGATGGGACGCAGTATTTT.

V gene TRBV7-9 combines with J gene TRBJ1-1; tentatively, D is TRBD1 (6 bases). V lost 3 bases to trimming and J lost 8 bases, with 13 bases between them. Germline V CDR1 and CDR2: SEHNR, FQNEAQ (reference sequence). The CDR3 loop spans 13 amino acids. Here the CDR3 reads CASSFLSGQEAFF. The CDR3 region has the DNA TGTGCCAGCAGCTTTCTTTCGGGACAAGAAGCTTTCTTT.

The chain combines TRBV12-3 or TRBV12-4 with TRBJ2-7; D gene unclear. Trimming took 1 base from V and 9 from J, leaving 10 bases between them. This CDR3 is 12 amino acids long. DNA for the CDR3: TGTGCCAGCAGTTTAGGCGCCGTTCTGCAGTACTTC. Amino acids: CASSLGAVLQYF.

Points on this clonotype: A much bigger clone sits one base away, suggesting this may be a read error. The chain carries TRBV20-1 and TRBJ2-7; D is possibly TRBD1 (6 bases). The CDR3 length is 13 residues. From germline, CDR1 is DFQATT and CDR2 SNEGSKA (reference sequence). Between the trimmed V and J ends, which lost 7 bases and 3 bases, there was a span of 16 bases. The CDR3 sequence is CSVHTGYDYEQYF. The CDR3 nucleotides read TGCAGTGTTCACACAGGGTATGACTACGAGCAGTACTTC.

This clonotype was seen a few times. The chain employs TRBV7-2 and TRBJ2-3, with D tentatively TRBD2 (7 bases). The CDR3 is made up of 15 amino acids. Germline V gene lookup returns CDR1 SGHTA and CDR2 FQGNSA. V was pared by 4 bases and J by 2 bases, with 13 bases between. The CDR3 DNA reads as TGTGCCAGCAGCTGGGCGGGGGCGACCACAGATACGCAGTATTTT. The encoded protein is CASSWAGATTDTQYF.

In this sample, this clonotype turned up many times. V is TRBV4-1 and J is TRBJ2-5; D is unclear. With 2 bases removed from V and 0 bases from J, the gap between germline ends came to 4 bases. The CDR3 spans 13 residues. Germline V CDR1 and CDR2: MGHRA, YSYEKL. The CDR3 DNA follows: TGCGCCAGCAGCCAACGGGACCAAGAGACCCAGTACTTC. Protein: CASSQRDQETQYF.

This clonotype was detected only once. The chain couples TRBV9 to TRBJ2-3; D not resolved. The V end was cut by 3 bases, the J end by 4 bases, with 18 bases between. Germline lookup yields CDR1 SGDLS and CDR2 YYNGEE. CDR3 length equals 16 residues. The CDR3 here is CASSGLLAELSDTQYF. DNA for the CDR3: TGTGCCAGCAGCGGCTTACTGGCGGAGCTATCAGATACGCAGTATTTT.

The J gene is TRBJ2-7, the V gene TRBV5-1; weak D call: TRBD1 (5 bases). Deletions cut 4 bases from V and 5 bases from J, with 19 bases between. Germline CDR1 and CDR2: SGHRS and YFSETQ. The CDR3 consists of 15 residues. The CDR3 spells CASSRPQGAAHEQYF. CDR3 bases: TGCGCCAGCAGCCGCCCTCAAGGGGCTGCACACGAGCAGTACTTC.

In this sample, this clonotype turned up many times. V gene TRBV12-3 or TRBV12-4 combines with J gene TRBJ2-1; TRBD1 matches at 7 bases. The CDR3 spans 12 residues. V lost 6 bases, J lost 5 bases, and 1 base stayed unmatched. CDR3 nucleotides: TGTGCCAGCAGAGGGACAGACAATGAGCAGTTCTTC. Encoded protein: CASRGTDNEQFF.

This clonotype has at least ten counts. The rearrangement joins TRBV4-1 to TRBJ1-2, with D tentatively TRBD1 (5 bases). CDR3 length equals 15 residues. V was pared by 3 bases and J by 4 bases, with 15 bases between. Germline V gives CDR1 MGHRA, CDR2 YSYEKL. The CDR3 DNA follows: TGCGCCAGCAGCCAGACGGGACCGCGGCTCTATGGCTACACCTTC. Protein: CASSQTGPRLYGYTF.

This clonotype was observed a few times. Mismatch with germline at one junction end may stem from a read error. The chain employs TRBV20-1 and TRBJ1-6; D may be TRBD1 (6 bases). Germline V gene sequence: CDR1 DFQATT, CDR2 SNEGSKA (reference sequence). This CDR3 is built from 15 residues. The CDR3 DNA sequence: TGCAGTGCAACACTTTCCGGGACATTTAGTTCACCCCGCCACTTT. Amino acids: CSATLSGTFSSPRHF.

The CDR3 DNA follows: TGTGCCAGCAGCGTAGCTGGGGCTAGCGGGGGGGCATCGCAGTTCTTC. Amino acids: CASSVAGASGGASQFF. The chain joins TRBV9 to TRBJ2-1; 12 bases line up with TRBD2. Trimming cost V 0 bases and J 12 bases; bases outside gene matches: 10. This CDR3 has 16 amino acids. Germline V lookup: CDR1 SGDLS, CDR2 YYNGEE. Looking up the rest from reference TRBV9 and TRBJ2-1 gives the full variable domain: DSGVTQTPKHLITATGQRVTLRCSPRSGDLSVYWYQQSLDQGLQFLIQYYNGEERAKGNILERFSAQQFPDLHSELNLSSLELGDSALYFCASSVAGASGGASQFFGPGTRLTVL.

This clonotype was seen more than once but under ten times. CDR3 sequence reads: CASSRHDDLNEQFF. The CDR3 DNA reads as TGTGCCAGCAGCCGACACGACGACTTGAATGAGCAGTTCTTC. The chain uses TRBV6-5 and TRBJ2-1; D gene ambiguous. The germline V and J ends were trimmed by 6 bases and 7 bases, with 16 bases remaining between them. The CDR3 totals 14 residues. The V gene's germline CDR1 is MNHEY and CDR2 SVGAGI.

The CDR3, as DNA: TGCAGTGCCGACCCCGTACGAGGGAGCACAGATACGCAGTATTTT. Its translation: CSADPVRGSTDTQYF. This chain uses TRBV20-1 with TRBJ2-3; a weak D match, TRBD2 (5 bases). Germline CDR1 is DFQATT and CDR2 is SNEGSKA (reference sequence). V shed 6 bases and J shed 0 bases, with 16 bases lying between them. The CDR3 spans 15 residues.

V usage is TRBV20-1 and J usage is TRBJ1-5; 9 nucleotides agree with TRBD1. The V gene's germline CDR1 is DFQATT and CDR2 SNEGSKA (reference sequence). The CDR3 consists of 14 residues. After removal of 3 bases from V and 4 bases from J, the junction contained 4 bases not matched to a gene. The CDR3 is CSARTGQGNQPQHF. Here the CDR3 DNA reads TGCAGTGCTAGGACGGGACAGGGTAATCAGCCCCAGCATTTT.

V gene TRBV25-1 combines with J gene TRBJ2-5; TRBD2 matches at 8 bases. The J call may be faulty, since TRBJ2-7 better matches the DNA end. The germline V gene encodes CDR1 MGHDK and CDR2 SYGVNS. The CDR3 loop spans 15 amino acids. The CDR3 here is CASSRPAAGVYEQYF. The CDR3, as DNA: TGTGCCAGCAGTCGACCGGCAGCGGGAGTGTACGAGCAGTACTTC.

CDR3 region: CASSPAAGNTGELFF. CDR3 coding DNA: TGCGCCAGCAGCCCGGCGGCGGGGAACACCGGGGAGCTGTTTTTT. The genes are TRBV5-1 and TRBJ2-2; D is perhaps TRBD2 (5 bases). The V end lost 4 bases, the J end lost 1 base, and 11 bases lay between the germline ends. CDR3 length: 15 residues. The germline V gene has CDR1 SGHRS and CDR2 YFSETQ. The complete variable domain, with remaining parts taken from reference TRBV5-1 and TRBJ2-2, reads KAGVTQTPRYLIKTRGQQVTLSCSPISGHRSVSWYQQTPGQGLQFLFEYFSETQRNKGNFPGRFSGRQFSNSRSEMNVSTLELGDSALYLCASSPAAGNTGELFFGEGSRLTVL.

V and J are TRBV9 and TRBJ2-2; D not resolved. With 0 bases removed from V and 6 bases from J, the gap between germline ends came to 12 bases. CDR1 is SGDLS, CDR2 YYNGEE, per germline. The CDR3 has 15 amino acids. CDR3 coding DNA: TGTGCCAGCAGCGTAGCTCGGCAACTACCCGGGGAGCTGTTTTTT. This gives the protein CASSVARQLPGELFF.

The table lists this clonotype with a few counts. The rearrangement links TRBV28 to TRBJ1-4; D may be TRBD1 (6 bases). The V end lost 2 bases, the J end lost 4 bases, and 14 bases lay between the germline ends. The length of the CDR3 is 16 residues. Germline V CDR1 and CDR2: MDHEN, SYDVKM. The CDR3 region is CASSLPRGALNEKLFF. CDR3 bases: TGTGCCAGCAGTTTACCCCGGGGGGCTCTTAATGAAAAACTGTTTTTT.

This rearrangement joins TRBV12-3 or TRBV12-4 to TRBJ2-1; 9 nucleotides match TRBD2. V shed 7 bases, J shed 4 bases, and the junction held 8 bases outside the gene matches. This CDR3 comprises 15 residues. The CDR3 nucleotides are TGTGCCAGCACCGCGACTAGCGGAAGTTACAATGAGCAGTTCTTC. It specifies CASTATSGSYNEQFF.

This clonotype was seen a handful of times. At one end the junction does not follow the germline gene, possibly because of a read error. The genes are TRBV20-1 and TRBJ2-7; 13 nucleotides agree with TRBD2. CDR1 is DFQATT, CDR2 SNEGSKA, per germline (reference sequence). This CDR3 comprises 17 residues. CDR3: CSARILNPGLAGIERYF. The CDR3 DNA sequence: TGCAGTGCTAGAATTCTTAATCCGGGACTAGCGGGGATTGAGCGGTACTTC.

The chain couples TRBV6-1 to TRBJ2-7; 10 bases align to TRBD1. J lost 3 bases, V lost 8 bases, and 7 bases had no gene match. Germline lookup yields CDR1 MNHNS and CDR2 SASEGT. The CDR3 contains 14 residues. CDR3 in amino acids: CASERTGGFYEQYF. The CDR3 nucleotides are TGTGCCAGCGAGAGGACAGGGGGTTTCTACGAGCAGTACTTC.

This clonotype occurred many times. The chain couples TRBV5-1 to TRBJ2-7, with D possibly being TRBD2 (5 bases). The CDR3 consists of 14 residues. V lost 5 bases and J 0 bases, leaving 12 bases between the germline ends. Germline lookup yields CDR1 SGHRS and CDR2 YFSETQ. CDR3 in amino acids: CASRYAGSSYEQYF. Written as DNA, the CDR3 is TGCGCCAGCAGATATGCGGGTTCCTCCTACGAGCAGTACTTC.